The 32 T cell receptor beta chains presented below share a single source sample, sequenced in a study of blood T cell repertoires in COVID-19. The repertoire was sequenced with immunoSEQ multiplex PCR; TCRdb's copy has only in-frame clones and lacks some. The repertoire has about 52,000 clones, approximately 83% of them found once; the top ten carry about a tenth. Sequencing used peripheral blood. All receptors derive from a human donor in a cohort sampled during active COVID-19.

The rearrangement joins TRBV11-2 to TRBJ1-2, with TRBD1 matching 8 bases. This CDR3 is 15 amino acids long. Unmatched junction bases numbered 7, after V lost 4 bases and J lost 3 bases. Germline V gene sequence: CDR1 SGHAT, CDR2 FQNNGV. This chain's CDR3 is CASSSPRGPYYGYTF. The CDR3 nucleotides read TGTGCCAGCAGCTCTCCCAGGGGGCCGTACTATGGCTACACCTTC.

The chain has TRBV29-1 and TRBJ1-2, with a weak D call TRBD1 (5 bases). The V gene's germline CDR1 is SQVTM and CDR2 ANQGSEA. The CDR3 totals 13 residues. V dropped 4 bases and J dropped 3 bases, with 12 bases sitting between them. CDR3 in DNA: TGCAGCGTTGGAGTGCGGGGGTACTATGGCTACACCTTC. This sequence encodes CSVGVRGYYGYTF.

This clone was seen only once. The rearrangement joins TRBV27 to TRBJ1-4; 7 nucleotides agree with TRBD1. Germline trimming cut 9 bases from V and 2 bases from J; bases unmatched to any gene: 6. The CDR3 sequence is 14 residues long. CDR1 is MNHEY and CDR2 is SMNVEV in the germline V gene (reference sequence). Written as DNA, the CDR3 is TGTGCCAGTAGATCAGGGGGGACTAATGAAAAACTGTTTTTT. Its protein product is CASRSGGTNEKLFF.

This sequence joins TRBV2 and TRBJ2-7; 7 bases are a match to TRBD2. CDR1 is SNHLY and CDR2 is FYNNEI in the germline V gene. The CDR3 sequence is 16 residues long. V lost 0 bases, J lost 3 bases, and 8 bases stayed unmatched. The CDR3, as DNA: TGTGCCAGCAGTGAAGCGGGAGGGAGGGGCTACTACGAGCAGTACTTC. It is translated as CASSEAGGRGYYEQYF.

The genes are TRBV6-2 or TRBV6-3 and TRBJ1-1; D is unresolved. Germline V lookup: CDR1 MNHEY, CDR2 SVGEGT. CDR3 size: 13 residues. V was cut by 3 bases and J by 2 bases, with 7 bases left in between. CDR3 sequence: CASSYAVNTEAFF. The CDR3 DNA is TGTGCCAGCAGTTATGCAGTAAACACTGAAGCTTTCTTT.

The chain combines TRBV6-5 with TRBJ2-1; 7 bases match TRBD1. There are 15 residues in the CDR3. From germline, CDR1 is MNHEY and CDR2 SVGAGI. With V trimmed by 6 bases and J by 0 bases, 5 bases remained unmatched. The CDR3 DNA is TGTGCCAGCAGACGGGACAGCAACTCCTACAATGAGCAGTTCTTC. Residues: CASRRDSNSYNEQFF.

This clone was detected only a few times. The DNA for the CDR3 is TGTGCCAGCAGTTACTCCGTAGGACAGGGATCCTACGAGCAGTACTTC. Its translation is CASSYSVGQGSYEQYF. The chain joins TRBV6-2 or TRBV6-3 to TRBJ2-7; 8 nucleotides line up with TRBD1. CDR1 and CDR2 from the germline V gene are MNHEY and SVGEGT. The CDR3 consists of 16 residues. V was pared by 0 bases and J by 1 base, with 5 bases of the junction left unmatched.

The chain links TRBV7-7 to TRBJ2-2; 9 nucleotides align to TRBD1. The CDR3 runs 18 residues. V shed 1 base, J shed 2 bases, and the junction held 8 bases outside the gene matches. Germline loops: CDR1 SSHAT, CDR2 FNYEAQ (reference sequence). CDR3 region: CASSLGLGQGKNTGELFF. CDR3 sequence (DNA): TGTGCCAGCAGCTTAGGCCTGGGACAGGGTAAAAACACCGGGGAGCTGTTTTTT.

The chain uses TRBV3-1 (or the pseudogene TRBV3-2) and TRBJ2-1; 8 bases are a match to TRBD1. After removal of 1 base from V and 7 bases from J, the junction contained 6 bases not matched to a gene. The CDR3 sequence is 15 residues long. Germline V gene lookup returns CDR1 LGHDT and CDR2 YNNKEL (reference sequence). The CDR3 DNA is TGTGCCAGCAGCCAAGGGACAGGGCCGGGTAATGAGCAGTTCTTC. Residues: CASSQGTGPGNEQFF.

V gene TRBV5-4 combines with J gene TRBJ2-5; D gene uncertain. The V gene lost 9 bases and the J gene lost 4 bases, with 16 bases spanning the gap. In germline, CDR1 is SGHNT, CDR2 YYREEE (reference sequence). This CDR3 is 13 amino acids long. CDR3 residues: CATELLPGETQYF. The CDR3 region has the DNA TGTGCCACCGAACTATTACCGGGAGAGACCCAGTACTTC.

The gene calls are TRBV27 and TRBJ2-7, with 10 bases that match TRBD2. The germline V gene has CDR1 MNHEY and CDR2 SMNVEV (reference sequence). Trimming cost V 4 bases and J 2 bases; bases outside gene matches: 5. The CDR3 consists of 15 residues. This chain's CDR3 is CASSSRTSGTYEQYF. CDR3 nucleotides: TGTGCCAGCAGTTCCCGGACTAGCGGAACCTACGAGCAGTACTTC.

This chain uses TRBV19 with TRBJ1-6; the D is unclear. V lost 3 bases, J lost 3 bases, and 12 bases lay in between. This CDR3 has 16 amino acids. In germline, CDR1 is LNHDA, CDR2 SQIVND (reference sequence). The CDR3 DNA reads TGTGCCAGTAGTATTTCGGGGATCGTCTATAATTCACCCCTCCACTTT. Translated: CASSISGIVYNSPLHF.

The chain has TRBV11-2 and TRBJ2-7, with unresolved D. CDR1 SGHAT and CDR2 FQNNGV come from the germline V gene. The CDR3 runs to 13 residues. V was clipped by 3 bases and J by 6 bases, with 12 bases between them. This CDR3 reads CASSFLPRTEQYF. The CDR3 coding sequence is TGTGCCAGCAGCTTTCTACCCCGCACCGAGCAGTACTTC.

The rearrangement links TRBV5-1 to TRBJ2-1; 8 bases map to TRBD2. Losses at the gene ends were 4 bases for V and 5 bases for J; bases not matched to a gene: 2. The length of the CDR3 is 13 residues. Germline V gene sequence: CDR1 SGHRS, CDR2 YFSETQ. The CDR3 loop is CASSPGGDNEQFF. The CDR3 region has the DNA TGCGCCAGCAGCCCGGGGGGGGACAATGAGCAGTTCTTC. Full variable domain (missing parts from reference TRBV5-1 and TRBJ2-1): KAGVTQTPRYLIKTRGQQVTLSCSPISGHRSVSWYQQTPGQGLQFLFEYFSETQRNKGNFPGRFSGRQFSNSRSEMNVSTLELGDSALYLCASSPGGDNEQFFGPGTRLTVL.

This chain links TRBV19 with TRBJ2-3; TRBD2 matches at 10 bases. There are 19 residues in the CDR3. V was pared by 6 bases and J by 2 bases, with 17 bases of the junction left unmatched. Germline V gene lookup returns CDR1 LNHDA and CDR2 SQIVND (reference sequence). CDR3 loop: CASRKREGTGGRNTDTQYF. CDR3 bases: TGTGCCAGTAGGAAGCGGGAGGGGACCGGAGGGCGAAACACAGATACGCAGTATTTT.

V usage is TRBV29-1 and J usage is TRBJ2-5, with 7 nucleotides matching TRBD1. The length of the CDR3 is 17 residues. Germline V gene lookup returns CDR1 SQVTM and CDR2 ANQGSEA. V lost 0 bases, J lost 7 bases, and 17 bases stayed unmatched. This CDR3 is CSVEDRVRGPPQWTQYF. CDR3 nucleotides: TGCAGCGTTGAAGATCGTGTAAGGGGGCCGCCCCAGTGGACCCAGTACTTC. Based on the CDR3 plus reference TRBV29-1 and TRBJ2-5, the full variable domain is SAVISQKPSRDICQRGTSLTIQCQVDSQVTMMFWYRQQPGQSLTLIATANQGSEATYESGFVIDKFPISRPNLTFSTLTVSNMSPEDSSIYLCSVEDRVRGPPQWTQYFGPGTRLLVL.

This chain uses TRBV25-1 with TRBJ2-3, with 13 positions matching TRBD2. Germline CDR1 MGHDK, CDR2 SYGVNS. Unmatched junction bases numbered 15, after V lost 8 bases and J lost 4 bases. This CDR3 contains 18 residues. Here the CDR3 DNA reads TGTGCCAGCCGACTAACTAGCGGGAGGGGGAGGGGCCCAGATACGCAGTATTTT. Its translation is CASRLTSGRGRGPDTQYF.

CDR3: CASGLGLGETQYF. The CDR3 bases are TGTGCTAGTGGTTTGGGGCTTGGCGAGACCCAGTACTTC. V is TRBV12-5 and J is TRBJ2-5; D not certain. The CDR3 spans 13 residues. V lost 1 base to trimming and J lost 5 bases, with 8 bases between them. The germline V gene encodes CDR1 LGHNT and CDR2 FRNRAP.

This clone was picked up one time. This chain uses TRBV5-5 with TRBJ1-2; 7 nucleotides line up with TRBD1. Germline V gene sequence: CDR1 SGHKS, CDR2 YYEKEE (reference sequence). J gave up 2 bases and V 0 bases, and 4 bases lay outside the gene matches. The CDR3 spans 15 residues. The CDR3 sequence is CASSLAQGPNYGYTF. As DNA, the CDR3 is TGTGCCAGCAGCTTGGCACAGGGGCCGAACTATGGCTACACCTTC.

V usage is TRBV10-3 and J usage is TRBJ1-6, with D possibly matching TRBD1 (6 bases). Germline V gives CDR1 ENHRY, CDR2 SYGVKD. Trimming shortened V by 3 bases and J by 1 base, and 13 bases separated the two germline ends. The CDR3 contains 17 residues. The CDR3 protein is CAISDGGGASYNSPLHF. As DNA, the CDR3 is TGTGCCATCAGTGACGGCGGGGGGGCTTCCTATAATTCACCCCTCCACTTT.

The rearrangement uses TRBV9 and TRBJ2-5; TRBD2 might be the D (6 bases). CDR1 and CDR2 (germline): SGDLS, YYNGEE. This CDR3 has 16 amino acids. V lost 2 bases and J 7 bases, leaving 21 bases between the germline ends. The CDR3 sequence is CASSVSPQGGRLTQYF. CDR3 DNA: TGTGCCAGCAGCGTCTCTCCCCAGGGAGGACGTCTGACCCAGTACTTC.

The V gene is TRBV6-5, the J gene TRBJ2-7, with 10 positions matching TRBD2. The V and J ends lost 6 bases and 0 bases, in that order; junction bases with no gene match: 5. This CDR3 has 15 amino acids. Germline CDR1 reads MNHEY; CDR2 reads SVGAGI. The CDR3 sequence: CASSHPSGSSYEQYF. CDR3 nucleotides: TGTGCCAGCAGCCATCCTAGCGGGAGCTCCTACGAGCAGTACTTC.

The gene calls are TRBV5-4 and TRBJ2-3, with TRBD2 identical over 8 bases. Germline trimming cut 4 bases from V and 2 bases from J; bases unmatched to any gene: 15. The CDR3 length is 18 residues. The germline CDR1 and CDR2 sequences are SGHNT and YYREEE (reference sequence). The CDR3 here is CASSDPASSGTNTDTQYF. In DNA form, the CDR3 reads TGTGCCAGCAGCGATCCGGCTAGTAGCGGGACGAACACAGATACGCAGTATTTT.

This clone was counted once. The rearrangement links TRBV7-8 to TRBJ2-1; no firm D call. Germline CDR1 is SGHVS and CDR2 is FQNEAQ. This CDR3 region has 15 residues. Between the trimmed V and J ends, which lost 2 bases and 0 bases, there was a span of 8 bases. The CDR3 DNA sequence: TGTGCCAGCAGCTTAAGTTCCAGCTCCTACAATGAGCAGTTCTTC. Encoded protein: CASSLSSSSYNEQFF.

The chain couples TRBV19 to TRBJ2-6; 9 bases match TRBD2. The CDR3 covers 15 residues. The V gene end was trimmed by 7 bases and the J gene end by 2 bases; junction bases not matched to a gene: 3. Germline lookup yields CDR1 LNHDA and CDR2 SQIVND (reference sequence). DNA of the CDR3: TGTGCCAGTAAGAAGCGGGAGGCTGGGGCCAACGTCCTGACTTTC. This translates into CASKKREAGANVLTF.

This sequence joins TRBV2 and TRBJ1-1, with 7 bases matching TRBD1. CDR1 and CDR2 from the germline V gene are SNHLY and FYNNEI. This CDR3 is 13 amino acids long. The ends lost 11 bases at V and 3 bases at J; junction bases unmatched: 9. CDR3 residues: CACHTGVYTEAFF. The CDR3 DNA reads TGTGCCTGCCACACAGGGGTCTACACTGAAGCTTTCTTT. Together with reference TRBV2 and TRBJ1-1, the CDR3 gives the full variable domain: EPEVTQTPSHQVTQMGQEVILRCVPISNHLYFYWYRQILGQKVEFLVSFYNNEISEKSEIFDDQFSVERPDGSNFTLKIRSTKLEDSAMYFCACHTGVYTEAFFGQGTRLTVV.

The rearrangement uses TRBV5-1 and TRBJ1-1; the D gene is possibly TRBD1 (6 bases). The V end lost 4 bases, the J end lost 3 bases, and 13 bases lay between the germline ends. Germline CDR1 SGHRS, CDR2 YFSETQ. This CDR3 contains 14 residues. CDR3 sequence: CASSTLGGDTEAFF. DNA for the CDR3: TGCGCCAGCAGCACACTAGGGGGGGACACTGAAGCTTTCTTT.

This clone has only a few counts. The rearrangement links TRBV19 to TRBJ2-1; 13 bases align to TRBD2. The V and J ends lost 6 bases and 12 bases, in that order; junction bases with no gene match: 8. The CDR3 consists of 14 residues. The germline V gene has CDR1 LNHDA and CDR2 SQIVND (reference sequence). CDR3 bases: TGTGCCAGTAGCTCCGGGACTAGCGGGAAGCGGCAGTTCTTC. Translation gives CASSSGTSGKRQFF.

CDR3 in DNA: TGTGCCAGCAGCTTGGAGGCCCAGGGAGGTGAAAAACTGTTTTTT. Its translation is CASSLEAQGGEKLFF. The chain links TRBV5-5 to TRBJ1-4; TRBD1 is a possible D gene (5 bases). CDR3 length: 15 amino acids. Germline CDR1 is SGHKS and CDR2 is YYEKEE (reference sequence). V gave up 0 bases and J gave up 7 bases, with 13 bases separating them.

The chain links TRBV3-1 (or the pseudogene TRBV3-2) to TRBJ1-6, with D possibly being TRBD1 (5 bases). V shed 1 base and J shed 6 bases, with 7 bases lying between them. This CDR3 comprises 14 residues. The germline V gene has CDR1 LGHDT and CDR2 YNNKEL (reference sequence). This chain's CDR3 is CASSQGQLNSPLHF. In DNA, the CDR3 is TGTGCCAGCAGCCAAGGACAGCTTAATTCACCCCTCCACTTT.

This clone was detected a few times. This chain joins TRBV9 and TRBJ2-1, with a weak D call TRBD2 (6 bases). The CDR3 is made up of 19 amino acids. Per germline, CDR1 SGDLS and CDR2 YYNGEE. V was trimmed by 0 bases and J by 5 bases, leaving 24 bases between them. The CDR3 is CASSVVGRWEALKNNEQFF. DNA of the CDR3: TGTGCCAGCAGCGTAGTCGGTCGTTGGGAGGCTCTGAAAAACAATGAGCAGTTCTTC. The variable domain in full, with the rest retrieved from reference TRBV9 and TRBJ2-1, is DSGVTQTPKHLITATGQRVTLRCSPRSGDLSVYWYQQSLDQGLQFLIQYYNGEERAKGNILERFSAQQFPDLHSELNLSSLELGDSALYFCASSVVGRWEALKNNEQFFGPGTRLTVL.

The gene calls are TRBV30 and TRBJ2-2, with D maybe TRBD1 (6 bases). Germline CDR1 GTSNPN, CDR2 SVGIG (reference sequence). This CDR3 region has 14 residues. V lost 3 bases and J 6 bases, leaving 14 bases between the germline ends. In nucleotides, the CDR3 is TGTGCCTGGAGGGGGGTGGGGGCCGCCGGGGAGCTGTTTTTT. This gives the protein CAWRGVGAAGELFF.